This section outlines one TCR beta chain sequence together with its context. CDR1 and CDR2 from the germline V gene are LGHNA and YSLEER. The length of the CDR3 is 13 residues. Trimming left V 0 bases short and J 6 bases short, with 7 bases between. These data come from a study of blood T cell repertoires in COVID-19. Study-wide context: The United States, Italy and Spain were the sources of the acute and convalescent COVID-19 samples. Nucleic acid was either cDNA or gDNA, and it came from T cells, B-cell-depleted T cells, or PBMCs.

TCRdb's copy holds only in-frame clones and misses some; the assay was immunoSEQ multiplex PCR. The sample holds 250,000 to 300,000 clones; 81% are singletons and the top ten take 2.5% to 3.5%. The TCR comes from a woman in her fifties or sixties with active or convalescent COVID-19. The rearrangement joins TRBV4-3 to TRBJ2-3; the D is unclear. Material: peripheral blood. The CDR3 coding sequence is TGCGCCAGCAGCCAAGATCCCGAGGATACGCAGTATTTT. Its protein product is CASSQDPEDTQYF.